This TCR beta chain was profiled in a study of blood T cell repertoires in COVID-19. Study overall: From T cells, B-cell-depleted T cells, or PBMCs came the material, which was cDNA or gDNA.

The CDR3 runs to 17 residues. With V trimmed by 5 bases and J by 0 bases, 13 bases remained unmatched. CDR1 and CDR2 (germline): MDHEN, SYDVKM. Here immunoSEQ multiplex PCR was the method, and the copy in TCRdb shows in-frame clones only, minus some. This sample has about 220,000 clones, with around 80% found just once. Material for sequencing was peripheral blood. V and J are TRBV28 and TRBJ2-7, with 7 bases matching TRBD1. The TCR comes from a human donor in a cohort sampled during active COVID-19. The CDR3 DNA is TGTGCCAGCAGTACGCCATTGACAGGGCAGAGCTCCTACGAGCAGTACTTC. It specifies CASSTPLTGQSSYEQYF.